The rows below give T cell receptor beta chains drawn from one sample of a study of tumor-infiltrating lymphocytes in primary liver carcinoma. Each CDR3 protein gets one entry after TCRdb re-called the multiplex PCR reads with MiXCR. Found here are fewer than 400,000 distinct CDR3 sequences, over 55% of them singletons; the top ten hold approximately 9%. Sequenced sample: peripheral blood. The receptors here all came from a man in his forties or fifties with primary liver carcinoma and hepatitis B virus infection. Each CDR3 is given with its conserved first and last residue. The D gene is left open where the match is weak. For some rows the clone size is stated as once, few or many, or as a class when expanded; others skip it.

-	TRBV5-1	-	TRBJ1-4	TGCGCCAGCAGCTTGGAAAAGGGGGAAAAACTGTTTTTT	CASSLEKGEKLFF
-	TRBV4-3	-	TRBJ1-3	TGCGCCAGCAGCCCCGGATGGGGATCTGGAAACACCATATATTTT	CASSPGWGSGNTIYF
many	TRBV4-3	-	TRBJ2-2	TGCGCCAGCAGCCTTTTCCCGGACGTCACCGGGGAGCTGTTTTTT	CASSLFPDVTGELFF
many	TRBV6-1	TRBD1	TRBJ1-6	TGTGCCAGCAGTGAAGGGGACAGGGCCTCCTATAATTCACCCCTCCACTTT	CASSEGDRASYNSPLHF
once	TRBV5-4	-	TRBJ2-3	TGTGTCAGCAGTTTGGCCCAGTCCGCTAGCACAGATACGCAGTATTTT	CVSSLAQSASTDTQYF
medium-sized	TRBV11-1	-	TRBJ2-1	TGTGCCAGCAGCCCATCAGCGGATTACAATGAGCAGTTCTTC	CASSPSADYNEQFF
many	TRBV6-2/TRBV6-3	TRBD2	TRBJ2-4	TGTGCCAGCAGAACGGGACTAGCGGAAAACATTCAGTACTTC	CASRTGLAENIQYF
-	TRBV20-1	-	TRBJ2-1	TGCGGTGCCAGGATGCCGGGACGGAGTGGGAATGAGCAGTTCTTC	CGARMPGRSGNEQFF
many	TRBV10-3	-	TRBJ1-2	TGTGCCATCAGTGAACGAATTCAGGAAAATGGCTACACCTTC	CAISERIQENGYTF
-	TRBV30	-	TRBJ1-2	TGTGCCTGCCAAGTAAACGGCTACACCTTC	CACQVNGYTF
once	TRBV11-1	-	TRBJ2-5	TGTGTCAGCAGAGTGAAACAGGATCGAGAGACCCAGTACTTC	CVSRVKQDRETQYF
once	TRBV30	-	TRBJ2-6	TGTGCCTGGAGTGTACGTCAGGGAATCTCTGGGGCCAACGTCCTGACTTTC	CAWSVRQGISGANVLTF
-	TRBV12-3/TRBV12-4	TRBD2	TRBJ2-1	TGTGCCAGCAGTCCGACAAGACTAGCAGTTTACAATGAGCAGTTCTTC	CASSPTRLAVYNEQFF
-	TRBV14	-	TRBJ1-2	TGTGCCAGCAGCCACGACCAAGCCCATGGCTACACCTTC	CASSHDQAHGYTF
-	TRBV5-1	-	TRBJ2-3	TGCGCCAGCAGCTGGGACCCCCAAGCGGACACAGATACGCAGTATTTT	CASSWDPQADTDTQYF
many	TRBV5-4	TRBD1	TRBJ1-2	TGTGCCAGCAGCTTTACCGGGACAGCCTATGGCTACACCTTC	CASSFTGTAYGYTF
many	TRBV6-2/TRBV6-3	TRBD1	TRBJ2-7	TGTGCCAGCAGTCCCCGGAGGACAGGGGTCCATAACTACGAGCAGTACTTC	CASSPRRTGVHNYEQYF
-	TRBV4-2	TRBD1	TRBJ1-4	TGTGCCAGCAGCCAAGAGTTCCACTTACTACAGGGGAGCACTAATGAAAAACTGTTATTT	CASSQEFHLLQGSTNEKLLF
-	TRBV6-5	-	TRBJ2-4	TGTGCCAGCAGACCAACGGGACGGCCGTTAGCCAAAAACATTCAGTACTTC	CASRPTGRPLAKNIQYF
many	TRBV29-1	-	TRBJ1-1	TGCAGCGTTCACCAGGGGATGAACACTGAAGCTTTCTTT	CSVHQGMNTEAFF
-	TRBV5-6	-	TRBJ2-7	TGTGCCAGCAGTCTAGGCAGGGTTAATCCCGAGCAGTACTTC	CASSLGRVNPEQYF
many	TRBV29-1	-	TRBJ1-2	TGCAGCGTTGAACACGTTAACCGACCCTCCTATGGCTACACCTTC	CSVEHVNRPSYGYTF
-	TRBV28	TRBD2	TRBJ2-1	TGTGCCAGCAGTTCATTCCTGGCGGGAGGGTACAATGAGCAGTTCTTC	CASSSFLAGGYNEQFF
-	TRBV7-9	-	TRBJ2-5	TGTGCCAGCAGCCCAGGGGCCGCGGAGACCCAGTACTTC	CASSPGAAETQYF
-	TRBV11-2	-	TRBJ2-1	TGTGCCAGTAGCGAGACGGCGGGAACGGGTGGGCAGTTCTTC	CASSETAGTGGQFF
-	TRBV6-1	TRBD1	TRBJ2-2	TGTGCCAGCAGTGGCGACAGGGGGTCGAACACCGGGGACCTGTTTTTT	CASSGDRGSNTGDLFF
-	TRBV9	-	TRBJ1-1	TGTGCCAGCAGCGGAGGGGCGAAGAACACTGAAGCTTTCTTT	CASSGGAKNTEAFF
many	TRBV4-2	-	TRBJ2-7	TGTGCCAGCAGACGGGACGGAAACTACGAGCAGTACTTC	CASRRDGNYEQYF